This T cell receptor beta chain was captured by sequencing in a study of blood T cell repertoires in COVID-19. Whole-study context: Italy, Spain and the United States were the sources of the convalescent and acute COVID-19 samples. The analysed material was cDNA or gDNA that came from T cells, B-cell-depleted T cells, or PBMCs.

In the study's own analysis: The assay estimated nucleated cells by amplifying reference gene primers. Assay used: immunoSEQ multiplex PCR; TCRdb lists only in-frame clones, some missing. That table is the source of V, J and clone size, and D and trimming were worked out from the DNA. The table records 110,000 or so clones, about 80% of them present only once. CDR1 is SQVTM and CDR2 is ANQGSEA in the germline V gene. This CDR3 region has 13 residues. The J segment lost 7 bases and the V segment lost 3 bases, leaving 9 bases of the junction unmatched. Material: peripheral blood. The TCR comes from a man between 65 and 80 years old with acute or convalescent COVID-19. The rearrangement uses TRBV29-1 and TRBJ2-7; 7 nucleotides agree with TRBD1. This chain's CDR3 is CSVDGGPRGEQYF. The CDR3 nucleotides are TGCAGCGTTGATGGGGGCCCCAGGGGGGAGCAGTACTTC.